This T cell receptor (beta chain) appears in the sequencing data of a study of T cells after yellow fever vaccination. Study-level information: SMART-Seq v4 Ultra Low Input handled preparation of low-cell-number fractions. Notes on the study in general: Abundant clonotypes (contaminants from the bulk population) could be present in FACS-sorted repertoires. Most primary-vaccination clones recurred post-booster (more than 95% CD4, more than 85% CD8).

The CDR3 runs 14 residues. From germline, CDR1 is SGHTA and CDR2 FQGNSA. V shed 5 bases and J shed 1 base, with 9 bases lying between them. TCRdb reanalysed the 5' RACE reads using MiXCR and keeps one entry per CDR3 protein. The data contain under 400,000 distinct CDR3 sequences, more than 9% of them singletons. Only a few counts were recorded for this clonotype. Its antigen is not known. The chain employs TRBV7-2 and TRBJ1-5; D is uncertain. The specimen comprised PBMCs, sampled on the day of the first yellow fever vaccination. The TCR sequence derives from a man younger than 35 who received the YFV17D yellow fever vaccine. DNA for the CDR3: TGTGCCAGCAGCGCGTCCTTGAGCAATCAGCCCCAGCATTTT. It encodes CASSASLSNQPQHF.